The rows below give T cell receptor beta chains drawn from one sample of a study of CD8 T cells in ankylosing spondylitis. TCRdb fed the 5' RACE reads into MiXCR, producing one record per CDR3 protein. Of around 770,000 distinct CDR3 sequences detected, roughly 19% appear once; the ten largest clones hold 19%. Sequencing was performed on blood, either unsorted or a sorted T cell fraction (not recorded which). These receptor sequences come from a male donor with ankylosing spondylitis. CDR3s include the opening cysteine and the closing phenylalanine or tryptophan. Not all rows give a size; the values are once, few, many and, for expanded clones, a class.

V gene: TRBV4-1
J gene: TRBJ2-7
clone size: NA
CDR3 protein: CASSAPPGTGIYEQYF

V gene: TRBV20-1
J gene: TRBJ2-5
clone size: NA
CDR3 protein: CSARTSGGGETQYF

V gene: TRBV6-1
J gene: TRBJ1-3
clone size: few
CDR3 protein: CASSEARTSSGNTIYF

V gene: TRBV12-3/TRBV12-4
J gene: TRBJ1-4
clone size: NA
CDR3 protein: CASSAGTGVEKLFF

V gene: TRBV12-3/TRBV12-4
J gene: TRBJ2-2
clone size: NA
CDR3 protein: CASSLGRKRLTGELFF

V gene: TRBV12-5
J gene: TRBJ1-1
clone size: few
CDR3 protein: CASGFQGTEAFF

V gene: TRBV7-6
J gene: TRBJ1-1
clone size: few
CDR3 protein: CASSPPLPTEAFF

V gene: TRBV6-1
J gene: TRBJ2-2
clone size: NA
CDR3 protein: CASSGGQGVGTGELFF

V gene: TRBV5-4
J gene: TRBJ2-2
clone size: NA
CDR3 protein: CASRGPGQGLNRPGELFF

V gene: TRBV12-3/TRBV12-4
J gene: TRBJ2-1
clone size: NA
CDR3 protein: CASSFPGTSGGTFSYNEQFF

V gene: TRBV15
J gene: TRBJ2-1
clone size: NA
CDR3 protein: CATSIGLAGNEQFF

V gene: TRBV7-3
J gene: TRBJ2-7
clone size: NA
CDR3 protein: CASSKSGSYEQYF

V gene: TRBV7-2
J gene: TRBJ2-7
clone size: NA
CDR3 protein: CASSRTSGRNYEQYF

V gene: TRBV20-1
J gene: TRBJ1-1
clone size: few
CDR3 protein: CSAPRLGTEAFF

V gene: TRBV5-1
J gene: TRBJ2-7
clone size: NA
CDR3 protein: CASSPGQGGDSYEQYF

V gene: TRBV12-3/TRBV12-4
J gene: TRBJ2-3
clone size: NA
CDR3 protein: CASSSPGGRAGADTQYF

V gene: TRBV20-1
J gene: TRBJ1-1
clone size: NA
CDR3 protein: CSARQTGGLANTEAFF

V gene: TRBV5-1
J gene: TRBJ2-2
clone size: NA
CDR3 protein: CASRLLAGEVGELFF

V gene: TRBV19
J gene: TRBJ1-2
clone size: NA
CDR3 protein: CASSPLDRAYGYTF

V gene: TRBV11-2
J gene: TRBJ2-5
clone size: NA
CDR3 protein: CASRRTEQETQYF

V gene: TRBV27
J gene: TRBJ2-7
clone size: NA
CDR3 protein: CASSNRDGLYEQYF

V gene: TRBV20-1
J gene: TRBJ2-3
clone size: NA
CDR3 protein: CSARGTSPGGLDTQYF

V gene: TRBV20-1
J gene: TRBJ2-7
clone size: NA
CDR3 protein: CSAVQGSSVEQYF

V gene: TRBV3-1
J gene: TRBJ1-1
clone size: NA
CDR3 protein: CASSQDSGTPTEAFF

V gene: TRBV29-1
J gene: TRBJ2-1
clone size: many
CDR3 protein: CSERREGEQFF

V gene: TRBV29-1
J gene: TRBJ2-1
clone size: NA
CDR3 protein: CSATGTDLYNEQFF

V gene: TRBV20-1
J gene: TRBJ2-1
clone size: few
CDR3 protein: CSAPLRGYNEQFF

V gene: TRBV15
J gene: TRBJ2-5
clone size: few
CDR3 protein: CATSDRDRGQETQYF

V gene: TRBV3-1
J gene: TRBJ2-5
clone size: few
CDR3 protein: CASSQDRLAGGSETQYF

V gene: TRBV27
J gene: TRBJ2-2
clone size: NA
CDR3 protein: CASSGGGRLAGGAAGGELFF

V gene: TRBV5-1
J gene: TRBJ2-4
clone size: many
CDR3 protein: CASSETGTGLNIQYF

V gene: TRBV29-1
J gene: TRBJ2-3
clone size: few
CDR3 protein: CSVVLQTITDTQYF

V gene: TRBV11-2
J gene: TRBJ2-7
clone size: few
CDR3 protein: CASSYDSTGRKAYEQYF

V gene: TRBV10-3
J gene: TRBJ2-1
clone size: once
CDR3 protein: CAISEDRVTYNEQFF

V gene: TRBV11-2
J gene: TRBJ1-1
clone size: few
CDR3 protein: CASSLGVGITEAFF

V gene: TRBV12-3/TRBV12-4
J gene: TRBJ1-1
clone size: many
CDR3 protein: CASSRGVTEAFF

V gene: TRBV20-1
J gene: TRBJ2-7
clone size: NA
CDR3 protein: CSAIQPGQGNF

V gene: TRBV29-1
J gene: TRBJ1-1
clone size: few
CDR3 protein: CSVEGLNQAFF

V gene: TRBV10-3
J gene: TRBJ1-2
clone size: many
CDR3 protein: CAISSSGTGIGGGYTF

V gene: TRBV28
J gene: TRBJ2-7
clone size: few
CDR3 protein: CASKREPYEQYF

V gene: TRBV20-1
J gene: TRBJ2-1
clone size: few
CDR3 protein: CSARGGLALNNEQFF

V gene: TRBV5-6
J gene: TRBJ2-3
clone size: few
CDR3 protein: CASSFGGSLADTQYF

V gene: TRBV4-1
J gene: TRBJ1-1
clone size: NA
CDR3 protein: CASSQGTGTGRNTEAFF

V gene: TRBV25-1
J gene: TRBJ1-2
clone size: many
CDR3 protein: CASSAGTDYGYTF